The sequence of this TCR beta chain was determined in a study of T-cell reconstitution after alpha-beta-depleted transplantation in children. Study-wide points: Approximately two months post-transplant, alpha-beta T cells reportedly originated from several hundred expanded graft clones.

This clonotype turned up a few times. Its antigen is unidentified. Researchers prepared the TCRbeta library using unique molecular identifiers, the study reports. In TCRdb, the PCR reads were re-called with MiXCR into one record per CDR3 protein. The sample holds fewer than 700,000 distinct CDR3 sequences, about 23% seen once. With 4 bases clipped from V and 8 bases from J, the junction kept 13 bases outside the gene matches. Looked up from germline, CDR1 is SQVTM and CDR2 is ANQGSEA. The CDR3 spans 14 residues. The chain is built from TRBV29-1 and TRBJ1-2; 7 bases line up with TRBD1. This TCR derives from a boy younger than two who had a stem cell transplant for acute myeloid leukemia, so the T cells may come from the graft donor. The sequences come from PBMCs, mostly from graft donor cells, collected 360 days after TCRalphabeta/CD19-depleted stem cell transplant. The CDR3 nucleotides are TGCAGCGTTGCCGGACAGGCGCCCCTGGGGGGCTACACCTTC. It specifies CSVAGQAPLGGYTF.